This T cell receptor beta chain stems from a study of T cell responses to AZD1222 COVID-19 vaccine. On the study more broadly: Both about-4-week and about-12-week second-dose recipients were combined.

Study results and caveats: The repertoires were collected only after the peak T cell response. Baseline seropositives among AZD1222 recipients totaled only 5 or 6.

Here immunoSEQ multiplex PCR was the method, and the copy in TCRdb shows in-frame clones only, minus some. Here the sample spans about 140,000 clones, approximately 90% being singletons. Germline CDR1 reads MNHEY; CDR2 reads SMNVEV (reference sequence). With 6 bases clipped from V and 14 bases from J, the junction kept 6 bases outside the gene matches. This CDR3 has 11 amino acids. Regarding this clone: What it binds is unknown.

V and J are TRBV27 and TRBJ2-1, with 8 bases fitting TRBD2. This TCR derives from an adult in good health. The source was peripheral blood, collected on day 0 of AZD1222 vaccination. The CDR3 loop is CASSIAGSKFF. In DNA, the CDR3 is TGTGCCAGCAGCATAGCGGGGTCTAAGTTCTTC.